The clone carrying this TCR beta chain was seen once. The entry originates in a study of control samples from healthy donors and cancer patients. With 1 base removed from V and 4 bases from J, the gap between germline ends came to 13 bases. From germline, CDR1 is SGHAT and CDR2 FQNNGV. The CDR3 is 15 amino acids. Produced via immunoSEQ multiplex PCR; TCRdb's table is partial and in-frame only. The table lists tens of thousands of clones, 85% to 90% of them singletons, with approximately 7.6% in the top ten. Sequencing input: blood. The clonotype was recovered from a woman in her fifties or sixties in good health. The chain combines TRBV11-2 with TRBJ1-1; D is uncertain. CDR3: CASSLARQWGTEAFF. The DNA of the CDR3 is TGTGCCAGCAGCTTAGCGCGGCAGTGGGGCACTGAAGCTTTCTTT.